The clone carrying this T cell receptor beta chain was counted many times. Its antigen is as yet unknown. Amplified regions were TCR beta CDR3 sequences from RNA transcripts. The primer set for the first-round RT-PCR of the TCR CDR3 was HTBI. From the multiplex PCR reads, TCRdb called clonotypes with MiXCR, one entry per CDR3 protein. Here the sample spans hundreds of thousands of distinct CDR3 sequences, under 20% being singletons. Enrolled ophthalmopathy patients presented with a Clinical Activity Score of at least 3, a NOSPECS grade of at least 4, and disease duration under 3 months. This entry belongs to a study of T cells in Graves' hyperthyroidism and ophthalmopathy. Findings and limits, study-wide: Clonotypes that were expanded in thyroid above 0.001 mostly appeared in blood too. Median prediction lead before ophthalmopathy onset was 6.5 months with the model.

The CDR3 has 16 residues. Germline trimming cut 5 bases from V and 0 bases from J; bases unmatched to any gene: 3. Germline CDR1 is SGHAT and CDR2 is FQNNGV. The receptor's source is a young woman with Graves' ophthalmopathy. V usage is TRBV11-2 and J usage is TRBJ2-2; 10 bases map to TRBD2. Sequenced: blood. The CDR3 DNA follows: TGTGCCAGCAGCCGAGCGGGGGGGTCGAACACCGGGGAGCTGTTTTTT. Residues: CASSRAGGSNTGELFF.